The 11 T cell receptor beta chains presented below share a single source sample, sequenced in a study of blood T cell repertoires in COVID-19 (dated by TCRdb to about 2020). Receptor libraries were prepared by the immunoSEQ multiplex PCR assay. Sourced from immuneACCESS, this table was stored by TCRdb with only in-frame sequences that have V and J called. A share of the clones is absent; for the studies checked, an unresolved V gene accounts for under half, and the remainder has no known explanation. A total of 150,000 to 200,000 clones appear in this sample, roughly four fifths of them only once. Roughly 12% of the sample is taken by the ten largest. The sample consisted of peripheral blood. The source of these receptors is a man aged 45-65 years who had recovered from COVID-19.

The table lists this clone with a count of one. V and J are TRBV5-4 and TRBJ2-5; 7 nucleotides agree with TRBD1. This CDR3 is 15 amino acids long. Germline V gene sequence: CDR1 SGHNT, CDR2 YYREEE (reference sequence). V lost 4 bases to trimming and J lost 4 bases; unmatched junction nucleotides: 10. The CDR3 sequence: CASSITGVMSETQYF. The CDR3 DNA reads as TGTGCCAGCAGCATCACAGGGGTAATGTCAGAGACCCAGTACTTC.

Turning to this clone: Other DNA sequences in the sample encode the same CDR3. The CDR3 DNA reads as TGCGCCAGCAGCTTGGAGGGACAGGGATTTGGCTACACCTTC. Translating gives CASSLEGQGFGYTF. The chain has TRBV5-1 and TRBJ1-2; 9 bases match TRBD1. The CDR3 spans 14 residues. CDR1 is SGHRS, CDR2 YFSETQ, per germline. V was clipped by 0 bases and J by 7 bases; unmatched bases: 4.

The chain joins TRBV7-2 to TRBJ2-7; 9 bases match TRBD1. This CDR3 has 15 residues. V was clipped by 4 bases and J by 5 bases; unmatched bases: 9. Germline V gene data show CDR1 as SGHTA and CDR2 as FQGNSA. Here the CDR3 reads CASSWTGTGIHEQYF. CDR3 sequence (DNA): TGTGCCAGCAGCTGGACCGGGACAGGGATCCACGAGCAGTACTTC.

The V and J genes are TRBV14 and TRBJ1-6; D may be TRBD1 (5 bases). The V gene's germline CDR1 is SGHDN and CDR2 FVKESK. This CDR3 is built from 12 residues. V lost 2 bases and J lost 9, with 5 bases in between. CDR3 residues: CASSQTGSPLHF. CDR3 sequence (DNA): TGTGCCAGCAGCCAAACAGGTTCACCCCTCCACTTT.

For this clone: The identical CDR3 is also encoded by other nucleotide sequences in the sample. This chain joins TRBV11-2 and TRBJ1-6; 7 positions agree with TRBD1. The CDR3 totals 15 residues. Germline CDR1 reads SGHAT; CDR2 reads FQNNGV. Germline trimming cut 0 bases from V and 5 bases from J; bases unmatched to any gene: 1. CDR3 DNA: TGTGCCAGCAGCTTAGAGGGACAGAATAATTCACCCCTCCACTTT. The encoded protein is CASSLEGQNNSPLHF.

This chain links TRBV27 with TRBJ2-4; D is ambiguous. CDR1 and CDR2 (germline): MNHEY, SMNVEV (reference sequence). CDR3 size: 14 residues. Trimming removed 6 bases from V and 6 bases from J, with 15 bases in between. Here the CDR3 DNA reads TGTGCCAGCAGCTCCTACAGTACGAGAAACATTCAGTACTTC. Residues: CASSSYSTRNIQYF.

CDR3 loop: CASSQIQGTNEKLFF. Written as DNA, the CDR3 is TGTGCCAGCAGCCAAATACAGGGAACTAATGAAAAACTGTTTTTT. This chain links TRBV4-2 with TRBJ1-4; D possibly corresponds to TRBD1 (6 bases). Germline-derived CDR1 and CDR2 are LGHNA and YNFKEQ. This CDR3 spans 15 amino acids. V was trimmed by 2 bases and J by 1 base, leaving 8 bases between them.

The V call is TRBV18, the J call TRBJ2-7; a weak D match, TRBD2 (7 bases). Trimming shortened V by 5 bases and J by 1 base, and 18 bases separated the two germline ends. Germline CDR1 KGHSH, CDR2 LQKENI. This CDR3 is built from 16 residues. The chain's CDR3 is CASSTRSAGASYEQYF. CDR3 coding DNA: TGTGCCAGCTCAACCAGAAGCGCGGGGGCATCCTACGAGCAGTACTTC.

The chain has TRBV12-5 and TRBJ2-1; D is undetermined. With 6 bases removed from V and 7 bases from J, the gap between germline ends came to 13 bases. Germline V gene sequence: CDR1 LGHNT, CDR2 FRNRAP. The CDR3 has 13 residues. CDR3 nucleotides: TGTGCTAGTGGCCCTGCCCAGATGAATGAGCAGTTCTTC. This gives the protein CASGPAQMNEQFF.

The V gene is TRBV4-2, the J gene TRBJ2-5; D ambiguous. V lost 1 base and J 0 bases, leaving 9 bases between the germline ends. Germline lookup yields CDR1 LGHNA and CDR2 YNFKEQ. The CDR3 is 15 amino acids. CDR3 loop: CASSQGLLYQETQYF. In nucleotides, the CDR3 is TGTGCCAGCAGCCAAGGTCTATTGTACCAAGAGACCCAGTACTTC.

This clone was detected a few times. This chain's CDR3 is CASSIDRRLAEAYNEQFF. The CDR3 DNA sequence: TGTGCCAGTAGTATAGATCGCCGATTGGCGGAGGCGTACAATGAGCAGTTCTTC. The rearrangement joins TRBV19 to TRBJ2-1, with a weak D call TRBD2 (5 bases). Germline V gene lookup returns CDR1 LNHDA and CDR2 SQIVND (reference sequence). Between the trimmed V and J ends, which lost 0 bases and 4 bases, there was a span of 19 bases. This CDR3 comprises 18 residues.